The clone carrying this TCR beta chain was observed a single time. This sample was taken from a study of long-term antiretroviral therapy in people with HIV. The V segment lost 0 bases and the J segment 2 bases; nucleotides outside the gene matches: 7. CDR1 is SGHTS and CDR2 is YDEGEE in the germline V gene. The CDR3 has 17 amino acids. It was version v3.0 of the immunoSEQ assay that was run at survey level. Clones were read by immunoSEQ multiplex PCR, and TCRdb kept only the in-frame ones, dropping some. In the table there are 23,000 or so clones, 76% of which are singletons. This TCR was recovered from a woman between 35 and 50 years old with HIV. Sequencing was performed on unsorted PBMCs, taken 0.5 years after starting antiretroviral therapy. This chain uses TRBV5-8 with TRBJ2-2, with 7 bases aligning to TRBD1. CDR3 DNA: TGTGCCAGCAGCTTGGCCTTTGACAGGGAAAACACCGGGGAGCTGTTTTTT. Amino acids: CASSLAFDRENTGELFF.